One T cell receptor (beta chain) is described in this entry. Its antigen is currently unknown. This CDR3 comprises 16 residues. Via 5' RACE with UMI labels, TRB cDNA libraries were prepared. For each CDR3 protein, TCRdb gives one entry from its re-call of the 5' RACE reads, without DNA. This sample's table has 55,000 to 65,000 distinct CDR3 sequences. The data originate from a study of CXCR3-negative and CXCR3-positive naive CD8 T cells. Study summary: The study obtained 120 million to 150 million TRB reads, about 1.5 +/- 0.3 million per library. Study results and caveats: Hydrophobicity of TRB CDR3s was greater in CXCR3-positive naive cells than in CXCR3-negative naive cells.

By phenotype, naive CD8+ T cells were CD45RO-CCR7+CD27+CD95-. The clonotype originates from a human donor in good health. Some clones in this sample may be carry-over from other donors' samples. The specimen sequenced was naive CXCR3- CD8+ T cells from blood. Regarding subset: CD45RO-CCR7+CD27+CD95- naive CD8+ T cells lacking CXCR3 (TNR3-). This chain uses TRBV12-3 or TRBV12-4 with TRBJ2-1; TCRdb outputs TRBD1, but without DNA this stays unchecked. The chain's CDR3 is CASSSPGTGVYNEQFF.